The subject of this entry is one T cell receptor (beta chain). The source of the sample is a study of blood T cell repertoires in COVID-19. Overall study context: Some COVID-19 samples were acute and others convalescent; all came from the United States, Italy and Spain. Sample material is recorded as cDNA or gDNA derived from T cells, B-cell-depleted T cells, or PBMCs.

The authors' processing: Cell counts per sample came from amplifying reference gene primers. The assay was immunoSEQ multiplex PCR, and TCRdb's table has in-frame clones only and misses some. That table is the source of V, J and clone size, and D and trimming were worked out from the DNA. Altogether some 87,000 clones are present, 70% to 90% being singletons, with the ten largest covering 4.2%. The Seattle patients, enrolled during active infection, were followed longitudinally. Trimming shortened V by 7 bases and J by 4 bases, and 13 bases separated the two germline ends. CDR1 is SNHLY and CDR2 is FYNNEI in the germline V gene. The CDR3 sequence is 14 residues long.

The specimen sequenced was peripheral blood. The rearrangement joins TRBV2 to TRBJ2-2, with D possibly TRBD2 on 5 matching bases. The receptor was isolated from a human donor with COVID-19, enrolled during active disease. The donor label of this sample is uncertain. DNA for the CDR3: TGTGCCAGCACGGGCAGAGGGCTCACCGGGGAGCTGTTTTTT. It specifies CASTGRGLTGELFF.